Listed below are T cell receptor beta chains from one sample, sequenced in a study of T cells in Graves' hyperthyroidism and ophthalmopathy. TCRdb reprocessed the multiplex PCR reads with MiXCR, giving one entry per CDR3 protein. The sample has around 520,000 distinct CDR3 sequences; approximately 15% are singletons. Material for sequencing was blood. The receptors come from a woman between 18 and 30 years old with Graves' hyperthyroidism. Both conserved end residues are part of each CDR3. D genes are given only for firm matches. The size field is filled for only some rows; it gives once, few, many or a size class.

CDR3 protein: CASTVDRDKGYTF
CDR3 DNA: TGCGCCAGCACCGTAGACCGGGACAAGGGCTACACCTTC
V gene: TRBV5-1
J gene: TRBJ1-2
clone size: many
D gene: -

CDR3 protein: CASSLSSANYGYTF
CDR3 DNA: TGTGCCAGCAGTTTATCCTCAGCTAACTATGGCTACACCTTC
V gene: TRBV27
J gene: TRBJ1-2
clone size: -
D gene: -

CDR3 protein: CASSYGAGSSSPLHF
CDR3 DNA: TGTGCCAGCAGTTACGGTGCAGGGTCCTCGTCACCCCTCCACTTT
V gene: TRBV6-5
J gene: TRBJ1-6
clone size: few
D gene: -

CDR3 protein: CSARSSFSSYNSPLHF
CDR3 DNA: TGCAGTGCTAGATCCAGCTTCAGCTCCTATAATTCACCCCTCCACTTT
V gene: TRBV20-1
J gene: TRBJ1-6
clone size: many
D gene: -

CDR3 protein: CAIPGQENTEAFF
CDR3 DNA: TGTGCCATCCCGGGACAAGAGAACACTGAAGCTTTCTTT
V gene: TRBV2
J gene: TRBJ1-1
clone size: -
D gene: -

CDR3 protein: CSARDSLRSSYEQYF
CDR3 DNA: TGCAGTGCTAGAGATTCCCTGCGGAGCTCCTACGAGCAGTACTTC
V gene: TRBV20-1
J gene: TRBJ2-7
clone size: many
D gene: -

CDR3 protein: CASSLVGSRTEAFF
CDR3 DNA: TGTGCCAGCAGTTTGGTCGGTAGTCGGACTGAAGCTTTCTTT
V gene: TRBV12-3/TRBV12-4
J gene: TRBJ1-1
clone size: many
D gene: -

CDR3 protein: CASSDVWDREYEQYF
CDR3 DNA: TGTGCCAGCAGTGATGTTTGGGACCGAGAATACGAGCAGTACTTC
V gene: TRBV2
J gene: TRBJ2-7
clone size: -
D gene: -

CDR3 protein: CASSPIGQGTNSPLHF
CDR3 DNA: TGTGCCAGCAGTCCAATTGGACAGGGAACGAATTCACCCCTCCACTTT
V gene: TRBV27
J gene: TRBJ1-6
clone size: many
D gene: TRBD1

CDR3 protein: CSARVGGSGNTIYF
CDR3 DNA: TGCAGTGCTAGAGTAGGAGGCTCTGGAAACACCATATATTTT
V gene: TRBV20-1
J gene: TRBJ1-3
clone size: -
D gene: -

CDR3 protein: CSAKRVSYNEQFF
CDR3 DNA: TGCAGTGCTAAGCGGGTGTCCTACAATGAGCAGTTCTTC
V gene: TRBV20-1
J gene: TRBJ2-1
clone size: few
D gene: -

CDR3 protein: CSPLTSGNLQETQYF
CDR3 DNA: TGCAGTCCTTTGACTAGCGGGAACCTCCAAGAGACCCAGTACTTC
V gene: TRBV20-1
J gene: TRBJ2-5
clone size: many
D gene: TRBD2

CDR3 protein: CASSPQDTTWQFF
CDR3 DNA: TGTGCCAGCAGTCCTCAGGACACTACGTGGCAGTTCTTC
V gene: TRBV27
J gene: TRBJ2-1
clone size: -
D gene: -

CDR3 protein: CASSVNAGSADEQFF
CDR3 DNA: TGTGCCAGCTCAGTAAACGCCGGGTCGGCGGATGAGCAGTTCTTC
V gene: TRBV18
J gene: TRBJ2-1
clone size: few
D gene: -

CDR3 protein: CASSQGSLRETDTQYF
CDR3 DNA: TGTGCCAGCAGCCAAGGATCCCTCCGAGAGACAGATACGCAGTATTTT
V gene: TRBV7-3
J gene: TRBJ2-3
clone size: many
D gene: -

CDR3 protein: CASRTDGDGYTF
CDR3 DNA: TGTGCCAGCAGGACGGATGGAGATGGCTACACCTTC
V gene: TRBV2
J gene: TRBJ1-2
clone size: many
D gene: -

CDR3 protein: CATSVLFRGREQYF
CDR3 DNA: TGTGCCACCAGTGTTCTGTTCCGCGGGAGGGAGCAGTACTTC
V gene: TRBV24-1
J gene: TRBJ2-7
clone size: many
D gene: TRBD2

CDR3 protein: CASSYKGAGEQFF
CDR3 DNA: TGTGCCAGCAGTTATAAGGGGGCGGGTGAGCAGTTCTTC
V gene: TRBV6-2/TRBV6-3
J gene: TRBJ2-1
clone size: few
D gene: TRBD1

CDR3 protein: CASSQDYGRGTGYNEQFF
CDR3 DNA: TGCGCCAGCAGCCAAGATTATGGCAGGGGAACGGGCTACAATGAGCAGTTCTTC
V gene: TRBV4-1
J gene: TRBJ2-1
clone size: -
D gene: -

CDR3 protein: CASSLSVEQFF
CDR3 DNA: TGTGCCAGCAGTTTGTCCGTTGAGCAGTTCTTC
V gene: TRBV12-3/TRBV12-4
J gene: TRBJ2-1
clone size: many
D gene: -

CDR3 protein: CASSFSSPNTEAFF
CDR3 DNA: TGTGCCAGCAGCTTTTCCAGTCCGAACACTGAAGCTTTCTTT
V gene: TRBV12-3/TRBV12-4
J gene: TRBJ1-1
clone size: many
D gene: -

CDR3 protein: CASSWGPPSYNSPLHF
CDR3 DNA: TGTGCCAGCAGTTGGGGGCCGCCCTCTTATAATTCACCCCTCCACTTT
V gene: TRBV6-1
J gene: TRBJ1-6
clone size: many
D gene: -

CDR3 protein: CASSQGTGTYEQYF
CDR3 DNA: TGTGCCAGCAGCCAAGGGACGGGGACCTACGAGCAGTACTTC
V gene: TRBV3-1
J gene: TRBJ2-7
clone size: many
D gene: -

CDR3 protein: CASRQGQNTEAFF
CDR3 DNA: TGTGCCAGCAGACAGGGTCAGAACACTGAAGCTTTCTTT
V gene: TRBV12-3/TRBV12-4
J gene: TRBJ1-1
clone size: many
D gene: -

CDR3 protein: CSARGDVNYGYTF
CDR3 DNA: TGCAGTGCTAGAGGAGATGTCAACTATGGCTACACCTTC
V gene: TRBV20-1
J gene: TRBJ1-2
clone size: few
D gene: -

CDR3 protein: CARSSGNYNEQFF
CDR3 DNA: TGTGCCAGATCTAGCGGGAACTACAATGAGCAGTTCTTC
V gene: TRBV2
J gene: TRBJ2-1
clone size: -
D gene: TRBD2

CDR3 protein: CASSHSLAEVRTDTQYF
CDR3 DNA: TGTGCCAGCAGCCATAGTCTAGCGGAGGTCCGCACAGATACGCAGTATTTT
V gene: TRBV3-1
J gene: TRBJ2-3
clone size: -
D gene: TRBD2

CDR3 protein: CASSTSGIGANVLTF
CDR3 DNA: TGTGCCAGTAGCACTAGCGGGATTGGGGCCAACGTCCTGACTTTC
V gene: TRBV19
J gene: TRBJ2-6
clone size: -
D gene: TRBD2

CDR3 protein: CASRLDASVYGYTF
CDR3 DNA: TGTGCCAGCAGACTAGACGCGTCAGTCTATGGCTACACCTTC
V gene: TRBV2
J gene: TRBJ1-2
clone size: many
D gene: -

CDR3 protein: CASSYRQGTTPPLHF
CDR3 DNA: TGTGCCAGCAGCTACCGACAGGGGACTACCCCACCCCTCCACTTT
V gene: TRBV28
J gene: TRBJ1-6
clone size: many
D gene: TRBD1

CDR3 protein: CASSLVKGVEAFF
CDR3 DNA: TGTGCCAGCAGCTTAGTTAAGGGTGTAGAAGCTTTCTTT
V gene: TRBV7-9
J gene: TRBJ1-1
clone size: -
D gene: -

CDR3 protein: CASMGVIEKLFF
CDR3 DNA: TGTGCCAGCATGGGGGTAATTGAAAAACTGTTTTTT
V gene: TRBV28
J gene: TRBJ1-4
clone size: few
D gene: -

CDR3 protein: CASSQDWGGNQETQYF
CDR3 DNA: TGTGCCAGCAGCCAAGATTGGGGGGGTAATCAAGAGACCCAGTACTTC
V gene: TRBV14
J gene: TRBJ2-5
clone size: many
D gene: TRBD2

CDR3 protein: CSVAPQETQYF
CDR3 DNA: TGCAGCGTTGCGCCCCAAGAGACCCAGTACTTC
V gene: TRBV29-1
J gene: TRBJ2-5
clone size: many
D gene: -

CDR3 protein: CSASDRGNEKLFF
CDR3 DNA: TGCAGCGCCTCGGACAGGGGTAATGAAAAACTGTTTTTT
V gene: TRBV29-1
J gene: TRBJ1-4
clone size: -
D gene: TRBD1

CDR3 protein: CASSQEGTKNTGELFF
CDR3 DNA: TGTGCCAGCAGCCAAGAAGGGACTAAAAACACCGGGGAGCTGTTTTTT
V gene: TRBV3-1
J gene: TRBJ2-2
clone size: many
D gene: TRBD2

CDR3 protein: CASENDRDRGDTEAFF
CDR3 DNA: TGTGCCAGCGAAAACGACCGGGACAGGGGGGACACTGAAGCTTTCTTT
V gene: TRBV7-8
J gene: TRBJ1-1
clone size: -
D gene: TRBD1

CDR3 protein: CASRPWSTDTQYF
CDR3 DNA: TGTGCCAGCAGGCCGTGGAGCACAGATACGCAGTATTTT
V gene: TRBV2
J gene: TRBJ2-3
clone size: -
D gene: -

CDR3 protein: CAISDFTAGGSYEQYF
CDR3 DNA: TGTGCCATCAGTGATTTTACGGCTGGGGGATCCTACGAGCAGTACTTC
V gene: TRBV10-3
J gene: TRBJ2-7
clone size: -
D gene: -

CDR3 protein: CASSTWTGETQYF
CDR3 DNA: TGTGCCAGCAGTACATGGACGGGGGAGACCCAGTACTTC
V gene: TRBV12-3/TRBV12-4
J gene: TRBJ2-5
clone size: -
D gene: -

CDR3 protein: CASGAGTGVREQYF
CDR3 DNA: TGTGCCAGCGGAGCCGGGACAGGGGTTCGAGAGCAGTACTTC
V gene: TRBV2
J gene: TRBJ2-7
clone size: -
D gene: TRBD1

CDR3 protein: CASSPRDRGFSAEAFF
CDR3 DNA: TGTGCCAGCAGCCCAAGGGACAGGGGGTTTTCGGCTGAAGCTTTCTTT
V gene: TRBV12-3/TRBV12-4
J gene: TRBJ1-1
clone size: many
D gene: TRBD1

CDR3 protein: CASSQGVTKNIQYF
CDR3 DNA: TGTGCCAGTTCCCAGGGGGTTACCAAAAACATTCAGTACTTC
V gene: TRBV12-3/TRBV12-4
J gene: TRBJ2-4
clone size: many
D gene: TRBD1

CDR3 protein: CASRFGTAKKLFF
CDR3 DNA: TGTGCCAGCAGATTTGGGACAGCTAAAAAACTGTTTTTT
V gene: TRBV6-1
J gene: TRBJ1-4
clone size: few
D gene: TRBD1

CDR3 protein: CASSRRLGDLNTEAFF
CDR3 DNA: TGTGCCAGCAGTCGTCGTTTGGGGGACCTGAACACTGAAGCTTTCTTT
V gene: TRBV7-9
J gene: TRBJ1-1
clone size: many
D gene: -

CDR3 protein: CASSSPGGSTEAFF
CDR3 DNA: TGTGCCAGCAGTTCTCCAGGGGGGTCGACTGAAGCTTTCTTT
V gene: TRBV6-9
J gene: TRBJ1-1
clone size: -
D gene: TRBD1

CDR3 protein: CASRTGTLYGYTF
CDR3 DNA: TGTGCCAGCAGAACCGGGACTCTCTATGGCTACACCTTC
V gene: TRBV27
J gene: TRBJ1-2
clone size: many
D gene: -

CDR3 protein: CSAGPSDYGYTF
CDR3 DNA: TGCAGTGCTGGCCCGTCGGACTATGGCTACACCTTC
V gene: TRBV20-1
J gene: TRBJ1-2
clone size: -
D gene: -

CDR3 protein: CAWTLTGGLNTEAFF
CDR3 DNA: TGTGCCTGGACCCTAACCGGGGGGCTGAACACTGAAGCTTTCTTT
V gene: TRBV30
J gene: TRBJ1-1
clone size: -
D gene: -

CDR3 protein: CASSPGLAGVPGDEQFF
CDR3 DNA: TGCGCCAGCAGCCCGGGACTAGCGGGAGTGCCCGGCGATGAGCAGTTCTTC
V gene: TRBV5-1
J gene: TRBJ2-1
clone size: -
D gene: TRBD2

CDR3 protein: CASSEAGAATNEKLFF
CDR3 DNA: TGTGCCAGCAGTGAAGCAGGCGCTGCAACTAATGAAAAACTGTTTTTT
V gene: TRBV25-1
J gene: TRBJ1-4
clone size: -
D gene: -

CDR3 protein: CASSHWTGQSYGYTF
CDR3 DNA: TGTGCCAGCAGCCACTGGACAGGGCAGTCCTATGGCTACACCTTC
V gene: TRBV14
J gene: TRBJ1-2
clone size: few
D gene: TRBD1

CDR3 protein: CSARFEGTGDYGYTF
CDR3 DNA: TGCAGTGCCCGGTTCGAAGGCACGGGGGACTATGGCTACACCTTC
V gene: TRBV20-1
J gene: TRBJ1-2
clone size: few
D gene: -

CDR3 protein: CASSPSRGEYQETQYF
CDR3 DNA: TGTGCCAGCAGCCCTTCGCGGGGAGAGTACCAAGAGACCCAGTACTTC
V gene: TRBV27
J gene: TRBJ2-5
clone size: many
D gene: -

CDR3 protein: CASRIGTANTGELFF
CDR3 DNA: TGTGCCAGCAGAATCGGGACCGCGAACACCGGGGAGCTGTTTTTT
V gene: TRBV12-3/TRBV12-4
J gene: TRBJ2-2
clone size: many
D gene: -